These 7 T cell receptor beta chains came from one sample sequenced in a study of control samples from healthy donors and cancer patients. Produced via immunoSEQ multiplex PCR; TCRdb's table is partial and in-frame only. The data hold about 130,000 clones, with roughly 91% observed a single time. Sequenced material: PBMCs. These TCRs come from a man between 45 and 60 years old with head and neck cancer.

This chain links TRBV3-1 (or the pseudogene TRBV3-2) with TRBJ1-5, with 8 bases matching TRBD1. The junction had 7 bases not matched to a gene; V was cut back by 3 bases and J by 9 bases. Germline-derived CDR1 and CDR2 are LGHDT and YNNKEL (reference sequence). The CDR3 contains 14 residues. CDR3 bases: TGTGCCAGCAGCCAGGGACAGGCCTTTCGGCCCCAGCATTTT. Translating it yields CASSQGQAFRPQHF.

This clone occurred a few times. J is TRBJ2-2 and V is TRBV28, with TRBD2 matching over 9 bases. The J segment lost 1 base and the V segment lost 4 bases, leaving 1 base of the junction unmatched. CDR1 and CDR2 from the germline V gene are MDHEN and SYDVKM. The CDR3 runs to 15 residues. CDR3 coding DNA: TGTGCCAGCAGTTCTAGCGGGGAGAACACCGGGGAGCTGTTTTTT. It specifies CASSSSGENTGELFF. The full variable domain, rest sourced from reference TRBV28 and TRBJ2-2, is DVKVTQSSRYLVKRTGEKVFLECVQDMDHENMFWYRQDPGLGLRLIYFSYDVKMKEKGDIPEGYSVSREKKERFSLILESASTNQTSMYLCASSSSGENTGELFFGEGSRLTVL.

CDR3 nucleotides: TGTGCCAGTAGTGAGGACCCTGAAGCTTTCTTT. Residues: CASSEDPEAFF. This rearrangement joins TRBV19 to TRBJ1-1; D gene ambiguous. V was cut by 5 bases and J by 6 bases, with 7 bases left in between. Germline V CDR1 and CDR2: LNHDA, SQIVND (reference sequence). CDR3 length: 11 amino acids. Using reference TRBV19 and TRBJ1-1 for the parts outside the CDR3, the full variable domain is DGGITQSPKYLFRKEGQNVTLSCEQNLNHDAMYWYRQDPGQGLRLIYYSQIVNDFQKGDIAEGYSVSREKKESFPLTVTSAQKNPTAFYLCASSEDPEAFFGQGTRLTVV.

The V call is TRBV12-5, the J call TRBJ2-3, with TRBD1 matching over 8 bases. The CDR3 consists of 20 residues. CDR1 is LGHNT, CDR2 FRNRAP, per germline. Germline trimming cut 6 bases from V and 3 bases from J; bases unmatched to any gene: 23. Written as DNA, the CDR3 is TGTGCTAGTGGCCCTTTAAGAAGAATAGAGGCAGGGGGCGGGACAGATACGCAGTATTTT. This sequence encodes CASGPLRRIEAGGGTDTQYF.

This chain links TRBV4-2 with TRBJ1-2, with 8 bases fitting TRBD1. CDR3 length: 19 amino acids. V gave up 0 bases and J gave up 2 bases; unmatched junction bases: 14. CDR1 and CDR2 from the germline V gene are LGHNA and YNFKEQ. CDR3 DNA sequence: TGTGCCAGCAGCCAAGATCCGTGGACAGGGTTCTCCCAAAACTATGGCTACACCTTC. It specifies CASSQDPWTGFSQNYGYTF.

This rearrangement joins TRBV28 to TRBJ2-3; 7 bases are shared with TRBD1. This CDR3 has 16 residues. Germline V gene sequence: CDR1 MDHEN, CDR2 SYDVKM. V shed 8 bases and J 1 base; nucleotides not matched to a gene: 12. This CDR3 reads CASAIRQGRGTDTQYF. Here the CDR3 DNA reads TGTGCCAGCGCCATTCGACAGGGACGGGGCACAGATACGCAGTATTTT.

The chain combines TRBV7-2 with TRBJ2-5, with TRBD1 identical over 8 bases. V lost 5 bases to trimming and J lost 4 bases; unmatched junction nucleotides: 9. The CDR3 is 15 residues long. From germline, CDR1 is SGHTA and CDR2 FQGNSA. CDR3 in amino acids: CASSLGQAQRETQYF. The CDR3 DNA follows: TGTGCCAGCAGCCTGGGACAGGCCCAAAGAGAGACCCAGTACTTC.